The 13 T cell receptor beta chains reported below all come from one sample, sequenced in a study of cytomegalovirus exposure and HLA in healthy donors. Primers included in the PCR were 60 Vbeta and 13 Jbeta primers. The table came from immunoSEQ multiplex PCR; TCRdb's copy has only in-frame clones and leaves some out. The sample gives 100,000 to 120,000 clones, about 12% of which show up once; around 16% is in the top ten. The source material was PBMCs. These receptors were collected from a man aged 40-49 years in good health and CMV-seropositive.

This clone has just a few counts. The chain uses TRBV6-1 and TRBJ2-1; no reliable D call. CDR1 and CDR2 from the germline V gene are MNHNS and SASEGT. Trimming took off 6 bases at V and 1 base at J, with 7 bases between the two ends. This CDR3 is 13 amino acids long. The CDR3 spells CASRTESYNEQFF. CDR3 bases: TGTGCCAGCAGGACGGAGTCCTACAATGAGCAGTTCTTC.

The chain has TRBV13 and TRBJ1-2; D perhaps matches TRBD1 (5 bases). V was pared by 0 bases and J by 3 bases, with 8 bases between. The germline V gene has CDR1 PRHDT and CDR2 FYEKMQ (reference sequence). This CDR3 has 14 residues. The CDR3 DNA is TGTGCCAGCAGCTTAGGACAGGCCCACTATGGCTACACCTTC. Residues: CASSLGQAHYGYTF.

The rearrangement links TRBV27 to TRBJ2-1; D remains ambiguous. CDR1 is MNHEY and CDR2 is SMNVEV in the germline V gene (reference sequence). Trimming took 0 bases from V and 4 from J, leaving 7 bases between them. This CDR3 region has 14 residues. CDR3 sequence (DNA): TGTGCCAGCAGTTTATCTCCCCCTTACAATGAGCAGTTCTTC. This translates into CASSLSPPYNEQFF.

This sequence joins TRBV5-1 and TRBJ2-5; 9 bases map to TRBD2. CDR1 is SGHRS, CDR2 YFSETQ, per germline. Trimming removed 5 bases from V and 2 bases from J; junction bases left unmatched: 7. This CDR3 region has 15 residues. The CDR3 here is CASSSVAGAQETQYF. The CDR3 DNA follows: TGCGCCAGCAGTAGCGTAGCGGGAGCTCAAGAGACCCAGTACTTC. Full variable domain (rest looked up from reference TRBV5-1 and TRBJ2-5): KAGVTQTPRYLIKTRGQQVTLSCSPISGHRSVSWYQQTPGQGLQFLFEYFSETQRNKGNFPGRFSGRQFSNSRSEMNVSTLELGDSALYLCASSSVAGAQETQYFGPGTRLLVL.

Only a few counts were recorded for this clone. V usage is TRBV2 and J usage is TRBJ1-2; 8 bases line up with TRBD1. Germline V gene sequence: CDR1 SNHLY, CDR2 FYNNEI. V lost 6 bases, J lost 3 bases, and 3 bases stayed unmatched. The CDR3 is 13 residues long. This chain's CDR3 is CASSETGDYGYTF. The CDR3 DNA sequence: TGTGCCAGCAGCGAGACAGGGGACTATGGCTACACCTTC.

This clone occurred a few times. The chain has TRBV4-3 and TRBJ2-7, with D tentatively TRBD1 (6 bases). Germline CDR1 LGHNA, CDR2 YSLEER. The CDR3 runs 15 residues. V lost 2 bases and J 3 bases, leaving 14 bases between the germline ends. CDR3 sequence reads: CASSQLTGSSYEQYF. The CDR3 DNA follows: TGCGCCAGCAGCCAACTGACAGGATCGAGCTACGAGCAGTACTTC.

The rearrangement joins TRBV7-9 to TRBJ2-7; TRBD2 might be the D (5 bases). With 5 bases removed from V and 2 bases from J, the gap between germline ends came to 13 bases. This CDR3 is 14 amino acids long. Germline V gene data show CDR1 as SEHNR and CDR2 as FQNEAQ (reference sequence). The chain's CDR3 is CASSKGPAAYEQYF. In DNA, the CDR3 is TGTGCCAGCAGCAAAGGGCCAGCGGCCTACGAGCAGTACTTC.

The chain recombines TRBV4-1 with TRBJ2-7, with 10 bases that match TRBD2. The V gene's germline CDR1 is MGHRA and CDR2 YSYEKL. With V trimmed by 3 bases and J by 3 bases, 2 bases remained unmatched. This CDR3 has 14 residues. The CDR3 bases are TGCGCCAGCAGCCACGGGACTAGCGTCTACGAGCAGTACTTC. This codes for CASSHGTSVYEQYF.

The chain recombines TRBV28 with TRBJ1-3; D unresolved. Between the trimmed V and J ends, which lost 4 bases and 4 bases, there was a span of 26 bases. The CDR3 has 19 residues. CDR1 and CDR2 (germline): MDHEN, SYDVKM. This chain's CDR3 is CASSSAPTRRGALGNTIYF. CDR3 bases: TGTGCCAGCAGTTCGGCCCCCACGAGACGGGGAGCGTTGGGAAACACCATATATTTT.

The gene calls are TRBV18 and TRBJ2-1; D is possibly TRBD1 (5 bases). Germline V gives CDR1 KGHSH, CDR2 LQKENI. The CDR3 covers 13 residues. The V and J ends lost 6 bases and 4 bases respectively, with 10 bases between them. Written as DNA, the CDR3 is TGTGCCAGCTCCTCGGACATTTACAATGAGCAGTTCTTC. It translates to CASSSDIYNEQFF.

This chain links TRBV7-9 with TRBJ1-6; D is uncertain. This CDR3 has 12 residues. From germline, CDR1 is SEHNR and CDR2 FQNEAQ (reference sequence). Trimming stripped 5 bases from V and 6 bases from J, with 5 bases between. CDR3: CASSPSNSPLHF. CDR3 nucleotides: TGTGCCAGCAGCCCCTCTAATTCACCCCTCCACTTT. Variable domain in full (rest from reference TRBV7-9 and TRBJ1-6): DTGVSQNPRHKITKRGQNVTFRCDPISEHNRLYWYRQTLGQGPEFLTYFQNEAQLEKSRLLSDRFSAERPKGSFSTLEIQRTEQGDSAMYLCASSPSNSPLHFGNGTRLTVT.

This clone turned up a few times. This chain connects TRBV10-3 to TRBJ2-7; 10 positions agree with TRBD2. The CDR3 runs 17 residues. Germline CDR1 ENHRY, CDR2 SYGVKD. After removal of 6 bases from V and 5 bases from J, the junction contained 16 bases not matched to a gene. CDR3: CAIRVKREGRFPHEQYF. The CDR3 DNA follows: TGTGCCATCAGAGTAAAGCGGGAGGGCCGTTTCCCCCACGAGCAGTACTTC.

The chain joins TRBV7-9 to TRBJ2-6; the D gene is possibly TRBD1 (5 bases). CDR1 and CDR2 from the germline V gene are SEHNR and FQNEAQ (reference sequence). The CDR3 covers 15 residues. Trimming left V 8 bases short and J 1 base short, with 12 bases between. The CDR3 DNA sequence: TGTGCCAGCGGACCGCAGGGATCTGGGGCCAACGTCCTGACTTTC. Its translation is CASGPQGSGANVLTF.